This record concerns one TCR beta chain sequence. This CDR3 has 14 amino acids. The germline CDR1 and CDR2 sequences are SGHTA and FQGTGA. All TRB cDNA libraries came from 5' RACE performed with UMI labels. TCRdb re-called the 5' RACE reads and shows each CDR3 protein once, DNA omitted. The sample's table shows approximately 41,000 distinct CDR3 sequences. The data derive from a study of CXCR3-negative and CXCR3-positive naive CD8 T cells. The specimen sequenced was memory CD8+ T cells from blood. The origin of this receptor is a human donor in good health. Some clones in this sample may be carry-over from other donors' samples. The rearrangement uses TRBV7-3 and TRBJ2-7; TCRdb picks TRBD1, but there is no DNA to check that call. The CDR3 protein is CASSLGGPTYEQYF.